This T cell receptor (beta chain) was recovered during a study of identical twins' blood T cells. Between the trimmed V and J ends, which lost 2 bases and 0 bases, there was a span of 11 bases. CDR3 length equals 15 residues. CDR1 SGHDT and CDR2 YYEEEE come from the germline V gene. There are many counts of this clonotype. In TCRdb, the 5' RACE reads were re-called with MiXCR into one record per CDR3 protein. The sample includes 350,000 to 400,000 distinct CDR3 sequences, roughly 31% of them seen just once. This chain links TRBV5-6 with TRBJ1-1, with a possible D match to TRBD1 (5 bases). The TCR originated in a woman aged 18-55 years in good health. The sequenced material came from PBMCs. For the CDR3, the DNA is TGTGCCAGCAGCTTCCGCGCGGGGCTGAACACTGAAGCTTTCTTT. Translating it yields CASSFRAGLNTEAFF.